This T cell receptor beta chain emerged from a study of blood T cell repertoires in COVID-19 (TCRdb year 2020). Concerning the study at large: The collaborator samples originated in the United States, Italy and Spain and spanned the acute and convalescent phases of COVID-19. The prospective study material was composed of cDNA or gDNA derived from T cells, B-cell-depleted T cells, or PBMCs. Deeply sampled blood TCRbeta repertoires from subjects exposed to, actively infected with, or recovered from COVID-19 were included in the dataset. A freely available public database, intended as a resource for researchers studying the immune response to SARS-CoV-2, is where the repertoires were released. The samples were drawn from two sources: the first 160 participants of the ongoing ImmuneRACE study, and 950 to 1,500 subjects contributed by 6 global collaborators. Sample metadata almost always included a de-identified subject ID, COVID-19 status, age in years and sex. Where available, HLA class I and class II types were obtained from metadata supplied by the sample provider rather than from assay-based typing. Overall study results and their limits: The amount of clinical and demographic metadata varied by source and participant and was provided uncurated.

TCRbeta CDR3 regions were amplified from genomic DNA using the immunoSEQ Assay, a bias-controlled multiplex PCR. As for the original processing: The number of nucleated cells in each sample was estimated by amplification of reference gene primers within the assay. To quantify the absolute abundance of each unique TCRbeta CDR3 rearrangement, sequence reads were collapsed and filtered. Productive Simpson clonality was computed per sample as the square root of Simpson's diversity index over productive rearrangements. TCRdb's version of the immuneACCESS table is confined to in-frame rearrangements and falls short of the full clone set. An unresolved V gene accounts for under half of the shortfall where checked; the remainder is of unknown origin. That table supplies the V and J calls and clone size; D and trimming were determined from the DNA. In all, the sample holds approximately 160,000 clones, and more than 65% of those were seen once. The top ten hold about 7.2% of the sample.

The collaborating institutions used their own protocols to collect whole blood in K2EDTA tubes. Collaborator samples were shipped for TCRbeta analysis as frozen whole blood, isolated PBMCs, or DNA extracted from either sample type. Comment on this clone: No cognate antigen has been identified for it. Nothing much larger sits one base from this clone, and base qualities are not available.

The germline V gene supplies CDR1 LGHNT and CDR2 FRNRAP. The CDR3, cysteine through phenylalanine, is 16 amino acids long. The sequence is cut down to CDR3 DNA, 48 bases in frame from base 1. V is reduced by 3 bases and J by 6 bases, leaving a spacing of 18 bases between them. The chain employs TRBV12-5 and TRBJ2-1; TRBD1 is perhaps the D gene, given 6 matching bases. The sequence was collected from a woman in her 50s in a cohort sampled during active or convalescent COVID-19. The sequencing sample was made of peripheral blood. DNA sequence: TGTGCTAGTGGTTTTGGGGGCAGGGCAGGGGTCAATGAGCAGTTCTTC. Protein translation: CASGFGGRAGVNEQFF.